The 17 T cell receptor beta chains in this list originate from one sample, sequenced in a study of metastatic and nonmetastatic thyroid tumors. MiXCR reprocessed the PCR reads for TCRdb. Here the sample spans about 8,600 clones, about a quarter being singletons. Until they underwent thyroid surgery, no patient had received any treatment. Sequencing used adjacent normal tissue. These receptors originate from a female donor with papillary thyroid cancer or a benign thyroid nodule (not recorded which). Some clones in this sample may be carry-over from other donors' samples.

By share, this clone counts as medium-sized. The V gene is TRBV5-8, the J gene TRBJ1-2, with D possibly TRBD1 on 6 matching bases. CDR3 length: 16 residues. Trimming shortened V by 4 bases and J by 8 bases, and 24 bases separated the two germline ends. CDR1 is SGHTS and CDR2 is YDEGEE in the germline V gene. The CDR3 protein is CASSTDVEAGARGYTF. The CDR3 DNA is TGTGCCAGCAGCACCGATGTAGAGGCGGGGGCGCGCGGCTACACCTTC.

The J gene is TRBJ2-7, the V gene TRBV27; D is perhaps TRBD2 (5 bases). Trimming cost V 5 bases and J 6 bases, with 20 bases left between them. Per the germline V gene, CDR1 is MNHEY and CDR2 is SMNVEV (reference sequence). The CDR3 is made up of 15 amino acids. The CDR3 sequence is CASSEDTPPGSEQYF. DNA of the CDR3: TGTGCCAGCAGTGAAGACACCCCCCCTGGGAGCGAGCAGTACTTC.

The rearrangement links TRBV19 to TRBJ1-1, with no clear D. Germline V lookup: CDR1 LNHDA, CDR2 SQIVND (reference sequence). This CDR3 has 13 residues. V lost 6 bases and J 4 bases, leaving 12 bases between the germline ends. CDR3 residues: CASRRPLGTEAFF. The CDR3 coding sequence is TGTGCCAGTAGAAGGCCCCTGGGCACTGAAGCTTTCTTT.

There are many counts of this clone. V is TRBV5-4 and J is TRBJ1-2; no clear D gene. With 4 bases removed from V and 3 bases from J, the gap between germline ends came to 7 bases. CDR1 and CDR2 (germline): SGHNT, YYREEE (reference sequence). The CDR3 sequence is 12 residues long. Here the CDR3 reads CASSPGDYGYTF. The CDR3 DNA follows: TGTGCCAGCAGCCCTGGGGACTATGGCTACACCTTC.

Note on this clone: The junction departs from germline at one end; a sequencing error may be responsible. The rearrangement links TRBV7-2 to TRBJ1-2; 8 bases fit TRBD1. This CDR3 is built from 14 residues. Germline CDR1 and CDR2: SGHTA and FQGNSA. The DNA for the CDR3 is TGTGCCAGCAGCTCACGACAGGGGAGTTATGGCTACGCCTTC. Translation gives CASSSRQGSYGYAF.

Sample share makes this clone medium-sized (0.01 to 0.1%). This chain connects TRBV7-2 to TRBJ2-7; D is possibly TRBD2 (5 bases). The CDR3 has 15 residues. CDR1 and CDR2 (germline): SGHTA, FQGNSA. V was cut by 8 bases and J by 3 bases, with 20 bases left in between. The CDR3 here is CASGVDFTSFYEQYF. The CDR3 DNA reads TGTGCCAGCGGGGTGGATTTTACTAGTTTCTACGAGCAGTACTTC.

This clone came up once. The J gene is TRBJ1-2, the V gene TRBV20-1; a weak D match, TRBD1 (5 bases). Trimming cost V 1 base and J 5 bases, with 20 bases left between them. Germline V CDR1 and CDR2: DFQATT, SNEGSKA (reference sequence). The CDR3 has 16 amino acids. The CDR3 DNA reads TGCAGTGCTAGAGGGGACCTCGTTGGGGCTATATATGGCTACACCTTC. Protein sequence: CSARGDLVGAIYGYTF.

In its sample, this clone ranks as medium-sized. The chain recombines TRBV28 with TRBJ2-3; TRBD2 agrees at 7 bases. From germline, CDR1 is MDHEN and CDR2 SYDVKM. V was clipped by 5 bases and J by 1 base; unmatched bases: 12. The CDR3 has 17 amino acids. Here the CDR3 reads CASSPIAGAGGTDTQYF. CDR3 coding DNA: TGTGCCAGCAGTCCAATAGCGGGTGCGGGGGGCACAGATACGCAGTATTTT.

This clone was picked up many times. The rearrangement joins TRBV2 to TRBJ2-7, with D unresolved. CDR1 and CDR2 (germline): SNHLY, FYNNEI. This CDR3 spans 14 amino acids. V was shortened by 4 bases and J by 5 bases, with 15 bases between the two germline ends. The CDR3 DNA reads TGTGCCAGCAGTGTCCCACCAAAGACCCACGAGCAGTACTTC. It yields the protein CASSVPPKTHEQYF.

The chain links TRBV18 to TRBJ1-1, with 8 bases that match TRBD1. V lost 3 bases to trimming and J lost 3 bases; unmatched junction nucleotides: 3. The CDR3 loop spans 14 amino acids. Germline CDR1 KGHSH, CDR2 LQKENI. CDR3 sequence reads: CASSPQGADTEAFF. DNA for the CDR3: TGTGCCAGCTCACCGCAGGGGGCTGACACTGAAGCTTTCTTT. The variable domain in full, completed from reference TRBV18 and TRBJ1-1, reads NAGVMQNPRHLVRRRGQEARLRCSPMKGHSHVYWYRQLPEEGLKFMVYLQKENIIDESGMPKERFSAEFPKEGPSILRIQQVVRGDSAAYFCASSPQGADTEAFFGQGTRLTVV.

A few counts support this clone. V is TRBV6-2 or TRBV6-3 and J is TRBJ1-5; D gene ambiguous. V was pared by 5 bases and J by 2 bases, with 13 bases between. CDR3 length: 15 amino acids. In germline, CDR1 is MNHEY, CDR2 SVGEGT. The CDR3 bases are TGTGCCAGCAGTATGACGGGGATGGGCAATCAGCCCCAGCATTTT. The encoded protein is CASSMTGMGNQPQHF.

The chain combines TRBV6-1 with TRBJ1-2; no clear D gene. The CDR3 runs 12 residues. Trimming took 5 bases from V and 7 from J, leaving 11 bases between them. The germline CDR1 and CDR2 sequences are MNHNS and SASEGT. The CDR3 sequence is CASSPATSGYTF. The DNA for the CDR3 is TGTGCCAGCAGTCCAGCGACAAGTGGCTACACCTTC.

This clone came up a few times. The DNA is left out, because the CDR3 cannot be placed on it with certainty; the CDR3 is given as TCRdb lists it. The chain joins TRBV13 to TRBJ2-7; TRBD1, the table's D call, was not compared with the DNA. CDR1 is PRHDT and CDR2 is FYEKMQ in the germline V gene (reference sequence). The CDR3 numbers 20 amino acids, ends counted. CDR3: CASSAINEQFFGPGRNEQYF.

The rearrangement uses TRBV7-9 and TRBJ1-1; 7 nucleotides match TRBD1. The CDR3 contains 14 residues. CDR1 and CDR2 (germline): SEHNR, FQNEAQ (reference sequence). The junction had 4 bases not matched to a gene; V was cut back by 5 bases and J by 1 base. The DNA of the CDR3 is TGTGCCAGCAGCCCCCGGGACAGGAACACTGAAGCTTTCTTT. Translated: CASSPRDRNTEAFF.

Within the sample, this clone is medium-sized. V and J are TRBV12-3 or TRBV12-4 and TRBJ2-5; 7 bases match TRBD2. CDR3 length: 14 amino acids. Trimming cost V 3 bases and J 5 bases; bases outside gene matches: 6. In DNA form, the CDR3 reads TGTGCCAGCAGTTTTGGGGGGGGATGGGAGACCCAGTACTTC. Translating gives CASSFGGGWETQYF.

In this sample, this clone turned up many times. The CDR3: CASSTTGGAGFYGYTF. DNA for the CDR3: TGTGCCAGCAGTACGACAGGGGGCGCTGGATTCTATGGCTACACCTTC. The chain couples TRBV12-3 or TRBV12-4 to TRBJ1-2; 10 bases align to TRBD1. The V gene end was trimmed by 5 bases and the J gene end by 4 bases; junction bases not matched to a gene: 10. The CDR3 is made up of 16 amino acids.

V gene TRBV28 combines with J gene TRBJ2-1; 7 bases agree with TRBD1. In germline, CDR1 is MDHEN, CDR2 SYDVKM. The CDR3 totals 15 residues. V was clipped by 6 bases and J by 0 bases; unmatched bases: 5. CDR3 loop: CASSLQGPSYNEQFF. The CDR3 nucleotides read TGTGCCAGCAGCTTACAGGGGCCCTCCTACAATGAGCAGTTCTTC.